One and the same sample provided the 13 T cell receptor beta chains below, sequenced in a study of blood T cells in healthy people across ages. A second PCR of roughly 7 to 11 cycles used a sample-barcoded 5' primer and a J-beta primer mix. Via MiXCR, TCRdb re-called the 5' RACE reads, giving one row per CDR3 protein. The table includes some 1.8 million distinct CDR3 sequences, approximately 39% detected once. Material: blood. All receptors come from a human donor in good health.

The V gene is TRBV3-1, the J gene TRBJ1-5; D not certain. The V and J ends lost 4 bases and 5 bases respectively, with 12 bases between them. The CDR3 sequence is 14 residues long. Germline V lookup: CDR1 LGHDT, CDR2 YNNKEL (reference sequence). The CDR3 DNA sequence: TGTGCCAGCAGCCCATTTCCTACAGATCAGCCCCAGCATTTT. This sequence encodes CASSPFPTDQPQHF.

J is TRBJ1-3 and V is TRBV5-1; D unclear. V was pared by 1 base and J by 2 bases, with 7 bases between. Germline V CDR1 and CDR2: SGHRS, YFSETQ. This CDR3 region has 14 residues. The chain's CDR3 is CASSLHAPGNTIYF. The CDR3 DNA reads TGCGCCAGCAGCTTGCACGCACCTGGAAACACCATATATTTT. Full variable domain (remainder filled in from reference TRBV5-1 and TRBJ1-3): KAGVTQTPRYLIKTRGQQVTLSCSPISGHRSVSWYQQTPGQGLQFLFEYFSETQRNKGNFPGRFSGRQFSNSRSEMNVSTLELGDSALYLCASSLHAPGNTIYFGEGSWLTVV.

This clonotype was detected once. The chain has TRBV7-2 and TRBJ1-5; 7 nucleotides agree with TRBD1. Germline assignment: CDR1 SGHTA and CDR2 FQGNSA. With V trimmed by 5 bases and J by 7 bases, 8 bases remained unmatched. This CDR3 contains 14 residues. The CDR3 spells CASSIGTVGQPQHF. The DNA of the CDR3 is TGTGCCAGCAGCATCGGGACAGTGGGCCAGCCCCAGCATTTT. The whole variable domain, remainder taken from reference TRBV7-2 and TRBJ1-5, is GAGVSQSPSNKVTEKGKDVELRCDPISGHTALYWYRQSLGQGLEFLIYFQGNSAPDKSGLPSDRFSAERTGGSVSTLTIQRTQQEDSAVYLCASSIGTVGQPQHFGDGTRLSIL.

The rearrangement joins TRBV6-5 to TRBJ1-6; the D gene is possibly TRBD1 (6 bases). CDR3 size: 16 residues. Germline V gene sequence: CDR1 MNHEY, CDR2 SVGAGI. V lost 10 bases to trimming and J lost 5 bases, with 21 bases between them. The DNA for the CDR3 is TGTGCCATCTCCCAGGGGAGTGACGGGCATAATTCACCCCTCCACTTT. The encoded protein is CAISQGSDGHNSPLHF.

This clonotype was seen more than once but under ten times. This chain joins TRBV7-3 and TRBJ2-1; 7 nucleotides align to TRBD1. J was trimmed by 9 bases and V by 4 bases; bases with no gene match: 6. The CDR3 contains 13 residues. Germline CDR1 SGHTA, CDR2 FQGTGA. The CDR3 sequence: CASSSPWTGEQFF. The CDR3 DNA follows: TGTGCCAGCAGCTCCCCTTGGACAGGTGAGCAGTTCTTC.

The chain has TRBV20-1 and TRBJ2-1; perhaps TRBD1 as D (6 bases). The length of the CDR3 is 14 residues. The V end lost 4 bases, the J end lost 6 bases, and 16 bases lay between the germline ends. CDR1 and CDR2 (germline): DFQATT, SNEGSKA (reference sequence). This CDR3 reads CSATPGVNRNEQFF. The CDR3 DNA sequence: TGCAGTGCTACCCCAGGGGTTAATCGCAATGAGCAGTTCTTC.

The chain has TRBV29-1 and TRBJ2-5; D might be TRBD1 or TRBD2, each matching 5 bases. Trimming removed 4 bases at V and 0 bases at J, with 12 bases between. The CDR3 extends over 14 amino acids. Germline CDR1 SQVTM, CDR2 ANQGSEA. The DNA of the CDR3 is TGCAGCGTTGTGGACACGGGATACCAAGAGACCCAGTACTTC. This translates into CSVVDTGYQETQYF.

This clonotype was counted only a few times. The CDR3 reads CSVRPDQETQYF. DNA for the CDR3: TGCAGCGTACGGCCCGACCAAGAGACCCAGTACTTC. V is TRBV29-1 and J is TRBJ2-5; no clear D. Per germline, CDR1 SQVTM and CDR2 ANQGSEA. This CDR3 contains 12 residues. V lost 6 bases and J 0 bases, leaving 8 bases between the germline ends.

A few counts support this clonotype. The chain links TRBV20-1 to TRBJ2-7; D is tentatively TRBD1 or TRBD2 (5 bases each). V shed 0 bases and J shed 1 base, with 16 bases lying between them. The CDR3 contains 16 residues. In germline, CDR1 is DFQATT, CDR2 SNEGSKA (reference sequence). The CDR3 region is CSARDPVGTDSYEQYF. The CDR3 DNA is TGCAGTGCTAGAGATCCGGTAGGGACCGATTCCTACGAGCAGTACTTC.

This clonotype was seen a single time. CDR3 loop: CASSNIEGGETQYF. The CDR3 DNA follows: TGTGCCAGCAGTAACATTGAAGGGGGAGAGACCCAGTACTTC. The chain employs TRBV27 and TRBJ2-5, with D maybe TRBD1 (6 bases). The CDR3 totals 14 residues. Trimming pared 5 bases from V and 4 bases from J, leaving 14 bases between. CDR1 MNHEY and CDR2 SMNVEV come from the germline V gene (reference sequence).

The chain links TRBV10-3 to TRBJ2-3; no firm D call. The CDR3 has 12 amino acids. The V and J ends lost 6 bases and 5 bases respectively, with 9 bases between them. Germline V gene lookup returns CDR1 ENHRY and CDR2 SYGVKD. The CDR3 protein is CAIRGLVDTQYF. The CDR3 DNA reads TGTGCCATCAGGGGTCTCGTAGATACGCAGTATTTT.

This clonotype was counted only a few times. The chain has TRBV9 and TRBJ2-5; D may be TRBD2 (7 bases). In germline, CDR1 is SGDLS, CDR2 YYNGEE. The CDR3 loop spans 13 amino acids. V dropped 4 bases and J dropped 7 bases, with 14 bases sitting between them. The CDR3 sequence is CASSSGGGGTQYF. For the CDR3, the DNA is TGTGCCAGCAGCTCGGGGGGCGGGGGGACCCAGTACTTC.

For the CDR3, the DNA is TGTGCCAGCAGTTCCCCGGACAGGGAAGTGGAGACCCAGTACTTC. Encoded protein: CASSSPDREVETQYF. The genes are TRBV6-6 and TRBJ2-5; 8 bases agree with TRBD1. After removal of 4 bases from V and 5 bases from J, the junction contained 9 bases not matched to a gene. The CDR3 loop spans 15 amino acids. Germline CDR1 reads MNHNY; CDR2 reads SVGAGI (reference sequence).